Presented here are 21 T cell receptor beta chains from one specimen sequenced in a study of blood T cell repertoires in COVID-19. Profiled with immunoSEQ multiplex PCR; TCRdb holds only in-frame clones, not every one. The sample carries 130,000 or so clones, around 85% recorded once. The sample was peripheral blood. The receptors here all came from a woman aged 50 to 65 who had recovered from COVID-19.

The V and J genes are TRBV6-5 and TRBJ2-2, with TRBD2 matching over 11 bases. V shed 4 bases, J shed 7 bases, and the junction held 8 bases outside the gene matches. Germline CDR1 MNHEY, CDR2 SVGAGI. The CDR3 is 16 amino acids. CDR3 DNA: TGTGCCAGCAGTTCCCGACTAGCGGGAATTATCGGGGAGCTGTTTTTT. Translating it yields CASSSRLAGIIGELFF.

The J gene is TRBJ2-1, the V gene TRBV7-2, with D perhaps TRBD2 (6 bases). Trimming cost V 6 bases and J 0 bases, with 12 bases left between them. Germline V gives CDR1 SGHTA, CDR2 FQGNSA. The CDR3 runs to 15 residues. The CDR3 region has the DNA TGTGCCAGCAGTCGCGGGGCGAACTCCTACAATGAGCAGTTCTTC. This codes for CASSRGANSYNEQFF.

CDR3 sequence: CASSTQGAQPQHF. Written as DNA, the CDR3 is TGTGCCAGCAGTACCCAGGGGGCCCAGCCCCAGCATTTT. The chain joins TRBV6-6 to TRBJ1-5; TRBD1 matches 8 bases. This CDR3 comprises 13 residues. V lost 5 bases to trimming and J lost 7 bases; unmatched junction nucleotides: 4. From germline, CDR1 is MNHNY and CDR2 SVGAGI (reference sequence).

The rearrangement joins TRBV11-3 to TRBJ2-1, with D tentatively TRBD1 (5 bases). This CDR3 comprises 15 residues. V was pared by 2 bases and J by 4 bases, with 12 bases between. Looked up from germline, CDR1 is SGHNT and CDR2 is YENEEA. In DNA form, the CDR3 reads TGTGCCAGCAGCTTATTAGGGGCCGTGTACAATGAGCAGTTCTTC. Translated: CASSLLGAVYNEQFF.

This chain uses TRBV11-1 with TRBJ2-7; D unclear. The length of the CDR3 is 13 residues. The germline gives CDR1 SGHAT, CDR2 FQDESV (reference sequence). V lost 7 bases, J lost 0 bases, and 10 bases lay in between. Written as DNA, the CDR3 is TGTGCCAGCACCCTAGGTGGCTCCTACGAGCAGTACTTC. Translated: CASTLGGSYEQYF.

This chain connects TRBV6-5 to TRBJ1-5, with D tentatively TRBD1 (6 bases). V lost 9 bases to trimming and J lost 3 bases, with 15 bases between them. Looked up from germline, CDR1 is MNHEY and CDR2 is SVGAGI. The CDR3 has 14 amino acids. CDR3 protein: CASQQGPFNQPQHF. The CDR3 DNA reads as TGTGCCAGTCAACAGGGTCCTTTCAATCAGCCCCAGCATTTT.

This CDR3 reads CASSLERTGAGELFF. The CDR3 nucleotides are TGTGCCAGCAGCTTAGAGAGGACAGGGGCCGGGGAGCTGTTTTTT. The rearrangement joins TRBV11-2 to TRBJ2-2; 9 bases line up with TRBD1. The length of the CDR3 is 15 residues. J gave up 6 bases and V 0 bases, and 2 bases lay outside the gene matches. Germline-derived CDR1 and CDR2 are SGHAT and FQNNGV.

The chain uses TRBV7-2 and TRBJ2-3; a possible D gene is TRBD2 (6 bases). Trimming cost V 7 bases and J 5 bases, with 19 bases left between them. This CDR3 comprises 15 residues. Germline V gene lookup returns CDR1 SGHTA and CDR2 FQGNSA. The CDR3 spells CASIPPRESLDTQYF. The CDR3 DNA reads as TGTGCCAGCATCCCCCCCCGGGAGTCCTTAGATACGCAGTATTTT.

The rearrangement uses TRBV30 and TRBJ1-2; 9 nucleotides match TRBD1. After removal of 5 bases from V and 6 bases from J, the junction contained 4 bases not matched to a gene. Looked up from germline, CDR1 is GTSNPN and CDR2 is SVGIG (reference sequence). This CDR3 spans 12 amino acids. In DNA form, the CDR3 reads TGTGCCTGGGGGACAGGGAGAAATGGCTACACCTTC. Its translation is CAWGTGRNGYTF.

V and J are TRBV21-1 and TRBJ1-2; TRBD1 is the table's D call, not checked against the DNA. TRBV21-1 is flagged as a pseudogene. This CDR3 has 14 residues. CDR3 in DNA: TGTGCCAGCAGCAGGAAAACAGGGAACTATGGCTACACCTTC. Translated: CASSRKTGNYGYTF.

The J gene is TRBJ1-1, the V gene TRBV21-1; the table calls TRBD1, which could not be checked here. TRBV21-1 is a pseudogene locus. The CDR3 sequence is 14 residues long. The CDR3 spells CASSKYRMNTEAFF. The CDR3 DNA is TGTGCCAGCAGCAAGTACAGGATGAACACTGAAGCTTTCTTT.

This chain's CDR3 is CASSSQLLGGSGNTIYF. In DNA, the CDR3 is TGTGCCAGCAGCTCTCAACTTCTGGGAGGCTCTGGAAACACCATATATTTT. V usage is TRBV7-8 and J usage is TRBJ1-3, with D unclear. The germline gives CDR1 SGHVS, CDR2 FQNEAQ. V was clipped by 4 bases and J by 0 bases, with 16 bases between them. This CDR3 is 17 amino acids long. Based on the CDR3 plus reference TRBV7-8 and TRBJ1-3, the full variable domain is GAGVSQSPRYKVAKRGQDVALRCDPISGHVSLFWYQQALGQGPEFLTYFQNEAQLDKSGLPSDRFFAERPEGSVSTLKIQRTQQEDSAVYLCASSSQLLGGSGNTIYFGEGSWLTVV.

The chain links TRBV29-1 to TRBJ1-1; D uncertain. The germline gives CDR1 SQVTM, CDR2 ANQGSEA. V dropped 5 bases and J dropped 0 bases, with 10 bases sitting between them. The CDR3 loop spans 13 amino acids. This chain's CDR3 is CSVCSLLNTEAFF. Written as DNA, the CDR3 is TGCAGCGTTTGTTCACTTCTGAACACTGAAGCTTTCTTT.

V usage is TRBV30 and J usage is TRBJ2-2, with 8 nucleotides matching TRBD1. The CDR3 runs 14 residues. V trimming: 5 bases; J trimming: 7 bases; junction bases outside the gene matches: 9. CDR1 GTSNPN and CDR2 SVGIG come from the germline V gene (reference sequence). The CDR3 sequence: CAWVRDRGFGELFF. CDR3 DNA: TGTGCCTGGGTCCGAGACAGGGGTTTCGGGGAGCTGTTTTTT.

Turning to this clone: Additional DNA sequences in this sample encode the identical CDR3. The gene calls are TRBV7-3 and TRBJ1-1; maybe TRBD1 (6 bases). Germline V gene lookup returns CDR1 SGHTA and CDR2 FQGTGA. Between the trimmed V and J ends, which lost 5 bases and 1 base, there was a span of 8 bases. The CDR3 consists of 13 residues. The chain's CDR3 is CASSLGQNTEAFF. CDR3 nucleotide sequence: TGTGCCAGCAGCCTGGGACAGAACACTGAAGCTTTCTTT.

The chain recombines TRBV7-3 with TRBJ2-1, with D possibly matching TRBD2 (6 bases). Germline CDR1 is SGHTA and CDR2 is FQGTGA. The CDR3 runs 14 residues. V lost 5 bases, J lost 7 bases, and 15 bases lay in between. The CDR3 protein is CASSPTGRGNEQFF. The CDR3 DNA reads TGTGCCAGCAGCCCCACGGGCCGGGGGAATGAGCAGTTCTTC. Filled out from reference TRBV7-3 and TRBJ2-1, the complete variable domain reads GAGVSQTPSNKVTEKGKYVELRCDPISGHTALYWYRQSLGQGPEFLIYFQGTGAADDSGLPNDRFFAVRPEGSVSTLKIQRTERGDSAVYLCASSPTGRGNEQFFGPGTRLTVL.

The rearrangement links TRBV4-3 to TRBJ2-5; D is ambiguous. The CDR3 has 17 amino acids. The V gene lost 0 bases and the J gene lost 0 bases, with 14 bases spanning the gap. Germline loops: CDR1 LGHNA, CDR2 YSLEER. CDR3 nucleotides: TGCGCCAGCAGCCAAGATCGTCCAGGTCTGTACCAAGAGACCCAGTACTTC. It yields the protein CASSQDRPGLYQETQYF.

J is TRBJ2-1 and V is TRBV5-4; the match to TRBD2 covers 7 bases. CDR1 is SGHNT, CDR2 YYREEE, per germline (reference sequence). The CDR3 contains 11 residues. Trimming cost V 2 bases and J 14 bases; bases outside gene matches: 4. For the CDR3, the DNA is TGTGCCAGCAGCTTCGGCGGGAGTGAGTTCTTC. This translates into CASSFGGSEFF.

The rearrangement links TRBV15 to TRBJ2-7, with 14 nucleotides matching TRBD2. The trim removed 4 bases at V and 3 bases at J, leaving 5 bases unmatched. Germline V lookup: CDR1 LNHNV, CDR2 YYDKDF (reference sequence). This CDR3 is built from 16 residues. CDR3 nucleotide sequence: TGTGCCACCAGCACTGGGACTAGCGGGAGACTCTACGAGCAGTACTTC. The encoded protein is CATSTGTSGRLYEQYF.

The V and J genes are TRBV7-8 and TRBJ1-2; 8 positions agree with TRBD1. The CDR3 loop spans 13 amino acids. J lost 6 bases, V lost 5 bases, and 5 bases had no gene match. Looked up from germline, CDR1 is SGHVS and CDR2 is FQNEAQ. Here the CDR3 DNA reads TGTGCCAGCAGCCTGGACAGGGACAATGGCTACACCTTC. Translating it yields CASSLDRDNGYTF.

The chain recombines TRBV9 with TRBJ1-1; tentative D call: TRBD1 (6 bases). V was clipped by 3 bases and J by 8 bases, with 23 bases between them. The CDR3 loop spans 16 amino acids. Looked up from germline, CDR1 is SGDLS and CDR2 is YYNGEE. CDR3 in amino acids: CASSGTGLTDVGEAFF. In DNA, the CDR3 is TGTGCCAGCAGCGGCACAGGGTTAACTGATGTAGGGGAAGCTTTCTTT.